This TCR beta chain was recovered during a study of cytomegalovirus exposure and HLA in healthy donors. V was clipped by 11 bases and J by 4 bases; unmatched bases: 6. There are 13 residues in the CDR3. CDR1 is SEHNR, CDR2 FQNEAQ, per germline (reference sequence). In the PCR, 60 Vbeta and 13 Jbeta primers were used. Some clones are missing from TCRdb's copy, which holds only in-frame ones; the method was immunoSEQ multiplex PCR. The sample shows approximately 200,000 clones, and around 0.7% sits with its ten largest clones. In regard to this clone: The antigen remains undetermined.

Study-wide points: The study listed 164 cytomegalovirus-associated TCR beta chains. Near-uniform donor sequencing depth was presumed by presence/absence analyses.

Sequencing was performed on PBMCs. The sequence came from a boy between 10 and 17 years old in good health and CMV-seronegative. This chain uses TRBV7-9 with TRBJ2-5; 11 nucleotides match TRBD2. The chain's CDR3 is CAAGLAGGETQYF. CDR3 coding DNA: TGTGCCGCGGGTCTAGCGGGAGGAGAGACCCAGTACTTC.